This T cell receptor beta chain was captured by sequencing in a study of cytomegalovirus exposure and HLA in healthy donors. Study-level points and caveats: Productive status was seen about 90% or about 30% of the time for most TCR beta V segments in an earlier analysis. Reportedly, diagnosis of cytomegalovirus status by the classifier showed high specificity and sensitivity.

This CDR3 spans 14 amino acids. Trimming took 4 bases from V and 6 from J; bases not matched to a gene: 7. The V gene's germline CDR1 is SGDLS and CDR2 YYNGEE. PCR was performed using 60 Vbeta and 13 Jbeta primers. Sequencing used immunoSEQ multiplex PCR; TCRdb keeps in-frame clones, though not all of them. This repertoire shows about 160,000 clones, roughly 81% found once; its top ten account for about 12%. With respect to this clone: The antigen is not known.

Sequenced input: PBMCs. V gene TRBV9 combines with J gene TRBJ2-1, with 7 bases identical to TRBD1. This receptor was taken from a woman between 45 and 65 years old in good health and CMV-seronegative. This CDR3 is CASSPWTGANEQFF. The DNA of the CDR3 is TGTGCCAGCAGCCCTTGGACAGGCGCCAATGAGCAGTTCTTC.